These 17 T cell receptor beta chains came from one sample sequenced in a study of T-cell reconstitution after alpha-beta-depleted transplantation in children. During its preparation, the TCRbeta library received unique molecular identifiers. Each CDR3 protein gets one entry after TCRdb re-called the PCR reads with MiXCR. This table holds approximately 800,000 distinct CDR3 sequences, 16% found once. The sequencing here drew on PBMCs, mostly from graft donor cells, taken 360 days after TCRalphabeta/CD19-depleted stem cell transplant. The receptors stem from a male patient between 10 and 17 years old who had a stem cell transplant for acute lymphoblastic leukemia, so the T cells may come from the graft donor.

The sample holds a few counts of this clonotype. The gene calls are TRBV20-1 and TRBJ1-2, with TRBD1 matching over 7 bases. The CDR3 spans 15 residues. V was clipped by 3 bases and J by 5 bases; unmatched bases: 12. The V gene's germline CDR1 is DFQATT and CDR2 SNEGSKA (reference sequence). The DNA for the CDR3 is TGCAGTGCTAGGGGTCCCCGGACAGGAAAGTATGGCTACACCTTC. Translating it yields CSARGPRTGKYGYTF.

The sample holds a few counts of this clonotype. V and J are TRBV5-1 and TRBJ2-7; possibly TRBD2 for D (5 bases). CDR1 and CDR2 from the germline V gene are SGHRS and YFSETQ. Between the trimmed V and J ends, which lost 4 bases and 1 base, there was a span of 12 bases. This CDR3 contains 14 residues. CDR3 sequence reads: CASSQREGSYEQYF. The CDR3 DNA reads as TGCGCCAGCAGCCAACGGGAAGGGTCCTACGAGCAGTACTTC.

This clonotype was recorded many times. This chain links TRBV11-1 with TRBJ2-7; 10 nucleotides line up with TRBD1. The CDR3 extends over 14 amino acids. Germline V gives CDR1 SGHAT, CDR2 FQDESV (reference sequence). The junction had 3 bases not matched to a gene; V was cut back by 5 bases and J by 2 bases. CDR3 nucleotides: TGTGCCAGCAGCCGACAGGGGGCTACCTACGAGCAGTACTTC. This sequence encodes CASSRQGATYEQYF.

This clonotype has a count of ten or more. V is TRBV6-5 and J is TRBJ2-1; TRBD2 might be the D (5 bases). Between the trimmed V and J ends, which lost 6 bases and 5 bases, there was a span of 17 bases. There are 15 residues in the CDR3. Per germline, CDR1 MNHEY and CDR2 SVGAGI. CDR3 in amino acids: CASSLDWKRHNEQFF. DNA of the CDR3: TGTGCCAGCAGCCTGGACTGGAAACGACACAATGAGCAGTTCTTC.

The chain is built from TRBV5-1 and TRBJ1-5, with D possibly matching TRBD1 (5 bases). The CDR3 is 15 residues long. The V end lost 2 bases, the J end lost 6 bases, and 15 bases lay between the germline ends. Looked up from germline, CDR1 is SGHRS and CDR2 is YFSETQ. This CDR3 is CASSFIGGRSQPQHF. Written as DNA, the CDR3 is TGCGCCAGCAGCTTTATCGGGGGACGGAGTCAGCCCCAGCATTTT.

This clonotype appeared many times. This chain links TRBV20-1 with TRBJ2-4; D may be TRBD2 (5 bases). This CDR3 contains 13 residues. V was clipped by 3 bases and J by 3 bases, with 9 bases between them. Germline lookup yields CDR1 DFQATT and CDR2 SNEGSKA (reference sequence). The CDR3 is CSASAGGKNIQYF. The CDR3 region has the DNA TGCAGTGCTAGCGCAGGAGGCAAAAACATTCAGTACTTC.

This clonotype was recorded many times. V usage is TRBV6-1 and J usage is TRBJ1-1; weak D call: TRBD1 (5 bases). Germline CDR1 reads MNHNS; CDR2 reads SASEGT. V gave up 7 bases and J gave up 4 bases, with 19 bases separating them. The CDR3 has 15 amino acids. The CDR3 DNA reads TGTGCCAGCATTCCCTCTGGGCAGGGAACCACTGAAGCTTTCTTT. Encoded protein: CASIPSGQGTTEAFF.

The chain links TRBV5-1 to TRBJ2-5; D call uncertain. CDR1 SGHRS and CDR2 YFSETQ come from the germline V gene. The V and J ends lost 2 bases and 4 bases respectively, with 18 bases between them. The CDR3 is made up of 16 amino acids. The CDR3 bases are TGCGCCAGCAGCTTAGGGCCAACTACGTCGGGAGAGACCCAGTACTTC. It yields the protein CASSLGPTTSGETQYF.

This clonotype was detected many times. The CDR3 DNA reads TGCAGCGTTCTGGGTGGGCAGAGATTCCAAGAGACCCAGTACTTC. This gives the protein CSVLGGQRFQETQYF. This chain links TRBV29-1 with TRBJ2-5; no clear D. Germline CDR1 SQVTM, CDR2 ANQGSEA. The CDR3 runs 15 residues. V was shortened by 5 bases and J by 1 base, with 17 bases between the two germline ends.

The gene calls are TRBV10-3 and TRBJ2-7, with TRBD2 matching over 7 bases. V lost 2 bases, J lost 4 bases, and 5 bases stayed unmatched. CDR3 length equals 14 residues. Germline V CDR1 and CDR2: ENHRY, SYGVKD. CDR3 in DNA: TGTGCCATCAGTGAGGGCGGGAGAGCGTACGAGCAGTACTTC. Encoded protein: CAISEGGRAYEQYF.

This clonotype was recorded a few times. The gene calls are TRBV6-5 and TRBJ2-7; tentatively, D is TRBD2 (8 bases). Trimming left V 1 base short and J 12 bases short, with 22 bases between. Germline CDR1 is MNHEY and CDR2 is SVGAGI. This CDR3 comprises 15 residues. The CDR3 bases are TGTGCCAGCAGTTACTTGGCTAGCGGGCGAGGGGGCCGGTACTTC. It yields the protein CASSYLASGRGGRYF.

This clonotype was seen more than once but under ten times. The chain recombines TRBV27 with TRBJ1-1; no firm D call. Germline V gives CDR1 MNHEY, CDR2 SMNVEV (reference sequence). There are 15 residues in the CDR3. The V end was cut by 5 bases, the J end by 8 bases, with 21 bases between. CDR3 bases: TGTGCCAGCAGTCCGGCAGGCTACGTACTTAAAGAAGCTTTCTTT. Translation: CASSPAGYVLKEAFF.

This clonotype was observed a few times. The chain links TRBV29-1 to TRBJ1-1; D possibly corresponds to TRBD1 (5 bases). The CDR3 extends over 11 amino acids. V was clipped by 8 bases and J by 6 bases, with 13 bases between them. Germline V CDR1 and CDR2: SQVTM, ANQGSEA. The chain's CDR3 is CSIGIGAEAFF. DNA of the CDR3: TGCAGCATCGGCATAGGGGCTGAAGCTTTCTTT.

The CDR3: CASSEAPKQYF. In DNA, the CDR3 is TGTGCCAGCAGTGAAGCCCCTAAGCAGTACTTC. The genes are TRBV6-1 and TRBJ2-7; no clear D. CDR1 is MNHNS and CDR2 is SASEGT in the germline V gene. CDR3 size: 11 residues. Trimming took 0 bases from V and 8 from J, leaving 5 bases between them.

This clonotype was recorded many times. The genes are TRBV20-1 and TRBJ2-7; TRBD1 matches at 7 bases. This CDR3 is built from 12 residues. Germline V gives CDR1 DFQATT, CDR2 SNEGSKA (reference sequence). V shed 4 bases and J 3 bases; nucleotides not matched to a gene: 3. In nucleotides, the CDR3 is TGCAGTGCTAACCGGGACAGCTACGAGCAGTACTTC. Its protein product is CSANRDSYEQYF.

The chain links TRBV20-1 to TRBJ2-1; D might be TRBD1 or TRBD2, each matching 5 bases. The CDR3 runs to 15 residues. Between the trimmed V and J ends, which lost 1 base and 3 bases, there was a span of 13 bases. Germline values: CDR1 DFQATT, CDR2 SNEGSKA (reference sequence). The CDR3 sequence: CSARGGSGIYNEQFF. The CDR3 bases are TGCAGTGCTAGAGGGGGGAGTGGGATCTACAATGAGCAGTTCTTC.

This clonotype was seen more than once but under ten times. The CDR3 here is CSISRAGGTEAFF. Written as DNA, the CDR3 is TGCAGCATCTCCCGGGCCGGGGGGACTGAAGCTTTCTTT. This sequence joins TRBV29-1 and TRBJ1-1; D is possibly TRBD1 (5 bases). CDR3 length: 13 amino acids. From germline, CDR1 is SQVTM and CDR2 ANQGSEA. Deletions cut 8 bases from V and 5 bases from J, with 18 bases between.